The rows below give T cell receptor beta chains drawn from one sample of a study of blood T cell repertoires in COVID-19. Using immunoSEQ multiplex PCR, the repertoire was profiled, and TCRdb retains in-frame clones only, with some absent. Of 200,000 to 300,000 clones listed, roughly 86% are singletons. Material: peripheral blood. The source is a man aged 50-59 years with acute or convalescent COVID-19. Both conserved end residues are part of each CDR3. Fields, in order: V gene, J gene, clone size, D gene, CDR3 protein, CDR3 DNA. The D gene is left open where the match is weak. Some rows mark clone size as missing; the rest say once, few, many or name a class of expanded clone.

TRBV5-1	TRBJ2-3	few	TRBD1	CASSGQGTGTDTQYF	TGCGCCAGCAGTGGACAGGGGACGGGCACAGATACGCAGTATTTT
TRBV6-5	TRBJ2-6	NA	NA	CASRTPGSGANVLTF	TGTGCCAGCAGAACCCCGGGCTCTGGGGCCAACGTCCTGACTTTC
TRBV28	TRBJ2-2	NA	TRBD1	CASSLQGAGTGELFF	TGTGCCAGCAGTTTGCAGGGGGCCGGCACCGGGGAGCTGTTTTTT
TRBV28	TRBJ1-5	NA	NA	CASSPITGINQPQHF	TGTGCCAGCAGTCCCATTACGGGGATTAATCAGCCCCAGCATTTT
TRBV2	TRBJ2-7	NA	NA	CASSDPGRDEQYF	TGTGCCAGCAGTGATCCCGGGCGGGACGAGCAGTACTTC
TRBV4-1	TRBJ2-1	few	NA	CASSQTGFNEQFF	TGCGCCAGCAGCCAGACAGGTTTCAATGAGCAGTTCTTC
TRBV2	TRBJ1-3	NA	TRBD1	CASRGRDRGTIYF	TGTGCCTCGAGAGGCCGGGACAGGGGGACCATATATTTT
TRBV6-5	TRBJ1-5	NA	NA	CASSPGSGLWQPQHF	TGTGCCAGCAGTCCCGGGTCAGGGTTATGGCAGCCCCAGCATTTT
TRBV28	TRBJ1-1	NA	NA	CASSGNRGRGTEAFF	TGTGCCAGCAGTGGCAACAGAGGGAGAGGGACTGAAGCTTTCTTT
TRBV30	TRBJ1-2	NA	TRBD1	CALYGTGTPVNYGYTF	TGTGCCTTATACGGGACAGGGACTCCAGTTAACTATGGCTACACCTTC
TRBV24-1	TRBJ2-1	NA	TRBD2	CATSDHPLAGPRNEQFF	TGTGCCACCAGTGATCATCCCCTAGCGGGACCTCGAAATGAGCAGTTCTTC
TRBV13	TRBJ2-2	NA	NA	CASSLAPGELFF	TGTGCCAGCAGCTTAGCTCCCGGGGAGCTGTTTTTT
TRBV30	TRBJ1-5	NA	NA	CAWSVAVDQPQHF	TGTGCCTGGAGTGTAGCGGTGGATCAGCCCCAGCATTTT
TRBV12-5	TRBJ1-1	NA	TRBD1	CASGLGQGREAFF	TGTGCTAGTGGTCTTGGACAGGGAAGAGAAGCTTTCTTT
TRBV5-1	TRBJ2-2	NA	TRBD1	CASSPDRGPTGELFF	TGCGCCAGCAGCCCGGACAGGGGTCCAACCGGGGAGCTGTTTTTT
TRBV27	TRBJ2-7	NA	NA	CASSSGSSYEQYF	TGTGCCAGCAGTTCAGGTAGTTCCTACGAGCAGTACTTC
TRBV6-5	TRBJ1-1	NA	TRBD1	CASSYLGQGITEAFF	TGTGCCAGCAGTTACTTGGGACAGGGGATCACTGAAGCTTTCTTT
TRBV10-3	TRBJ1-2	NA	NA	CAIGSNYGYTF	TGTGCCATCGGCAGTAACTATGGCTACACCTTC
TRBV12-3/TRBV12-4	TRBJ1-2	NA	TRBD1	CASSHTGGGYTF	TGTGCCAGCAGCCATACAGGGGGTGGCTACACCTTC
TRBV18	TRBJ2-6	NA	TRBD1	CASSPGTGGPSGANVLTF	TGTGCCAGCTCCCCCGGGACAGGGGGCCCCTCTGGGGCCAACGTCCTGACTTTC
TRBV4-1	TRBJ1-6	NA	NA	CASSQGDKRDSPLHF	TGCGCCAGCAGCCAAGGGGACAAACGGGATTCACCCCTCCACTTT
TRBV2	TRBJ1-2	NA	NA	CASSELRGYSGYTF	TGTGCCAGCAGTGAATTAAGGGGGTATAGTGGCTACACCTTC
TRBV7-6	TRBJ1-5	NA	NA	CASSLGPRVNQPQHF	TGTGCCAGCAGCTTAGGACCGCGGGTAAATCAGCCCCAGCATTTT
TRBV19	TRBJ2-3	NA	TRBD1	CASSSKGTVPSTDTQYF	TGTGCCAGTAGTTCAAAGGGGACAGTTCCTAGCACAGATACGCAGTATTTT
TRBV28	TRBJ1-2	NA	NA	CASSLIGANYGYTF	TGTGCCAGCAGTTTAATAGGAGCTAACTATGGCTACACCTTC
TRBV28	TRBJ2-1	once	NA	CASSSLTGSSYNEQFF	TGTGCCAGCAGTTCCCTCACTGGGAGCTCCTACAATGAGCAGTTCTTC
TRBV5-1	TRBJ1-1	NA	NA	CASSPPAGAMDEAFF	TGCGCCAGCAGCCCGCCGGCAGGGGCCATGGATGAAGCTTTCTTT
TRBV5-1	TRBJ2-5	NA	NA	CASSITSLETQYF	TGCGCCAGCAGCATTACTAGCTTAGAGACCCAGTACTTC
TRBV5-5	TRBJ1-2	NA	NA	CASTPWDTSGGYTF	TGTGCCAGCACGCCGTGGGACACCTCGGGGGGCTACACCTTC